The clone carrying this TCR beta chain occurred a few times. Measured with immunoSEQ multiplex PCR; TCRdb has only the in-frame clones, and not every one. Among about 67,000 clones, 80% to 90% were seen once, and the ten largest hold 6.5% to 9.5%. This sample is part of a study of blood T cell repertoires in COVID-19. For the study at large: COVID-19 samples collected from the United States, Italy and Spain covered acute and convalescent phases. The cDNA or gDNA used as material had been derived from T cells, B-cell-depleted T cells, or PBMCs.

The CDR3 is 15 amino acids. J gave up 11 bases and V 1 base, and 14 bases lay outside the gene matches. Germline CDR1 is GTSNPN and CDR2 is SVGIG (reference sequence). This clonotype originated in a man in his forties or fifties with active COVID-19. The sample taken for sequencing was peripheral blood. The rearrangement uses TRBV30 and TRBJ1-3; TRBD1 matches 7 bases. Here the CDR3 DNA reads TGTGCCTGGAGTGCCTATGACAGGGTCAGGCTCCCCATATATTTT. It codes for CAWSAYDRVRLPIYF. Looking up the rest from reference TRBV30 and TRBJ1-3 gives the full variable domain: SQTIHQWPATLVQPVGSPLSLECTVEGTSNPNLYWYRQAAGRGLQLLFYSVGIGQISSEVPQNLSASRPQDRQFILSSKKLLLSDSGFYLCAWSAYDRVRLPIYFGEGSWLTVV.